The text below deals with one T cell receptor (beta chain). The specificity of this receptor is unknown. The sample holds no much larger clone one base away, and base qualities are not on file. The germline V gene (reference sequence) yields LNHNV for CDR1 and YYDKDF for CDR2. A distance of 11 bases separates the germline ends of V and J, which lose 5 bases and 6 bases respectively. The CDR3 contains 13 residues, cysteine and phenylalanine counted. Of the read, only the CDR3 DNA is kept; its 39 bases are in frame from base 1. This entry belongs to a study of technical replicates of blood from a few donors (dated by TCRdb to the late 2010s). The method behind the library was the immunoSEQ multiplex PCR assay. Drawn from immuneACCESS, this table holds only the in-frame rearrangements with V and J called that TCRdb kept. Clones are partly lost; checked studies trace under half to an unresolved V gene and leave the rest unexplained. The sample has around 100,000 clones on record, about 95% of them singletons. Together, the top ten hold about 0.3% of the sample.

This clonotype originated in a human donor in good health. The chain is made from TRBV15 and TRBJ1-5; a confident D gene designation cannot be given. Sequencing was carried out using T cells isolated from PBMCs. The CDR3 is CATSFTRGQPQHF. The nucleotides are TGTGCCACCAGCTTCACCAGAGGTCAGCCCCAGCATTTT. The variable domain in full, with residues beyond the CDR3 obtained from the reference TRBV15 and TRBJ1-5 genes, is DAMVIQNPRYQVTQFGKPVTLSCSQTLNHNVMYWYQQKSSQAPKLLFHYYDKDFNNEADTPDNFQSRRPNTSFCFLDIRSPGLGDTAMYLCATSFTRGQPQHFGDGTRLSIL.